What follows are 32 T cell receptor beta chains derived from one specimen sequenced in a study of technical replicates of blood from a handful of donors (dated 2017 in TCRdb). The method was the immunoSEQ multiplex PCR assay. TCRdb carries this immuneACCESS record with in-frame sequences only. Its versions omit some clonotypes, under half of them owing to an unresolved V gene in the studies checked, with the rest unexplained. For this sample the table gives 90,000 to 100,000 clones, of which almost 97% were detected only once. In total, the top ten clones hold approximately 0.36% of the sample. The sample comprised T cells isolated from PBMCs. The receptors originated from a human donor in good health.

The chain couples TRBV9 to TRBJ2-7, with D possibly matching TRBD2 (6 bases). Germline lookup yields CDR1 SGDLS and CDR2 YYNGEE. Trimming shortened V by 0 bases and J by 5 bases, and 12 bases separated the two germline ends. CDR3 size: 14 residues. CDR3 amino acids: CASSVGGSGDEQYF. The CDR3 nucleotides read TGTGCCAGCAGCGTAGGTGGTAGCGGAGACGAGCAGTACTTC.

J is TRBJ2-7 and V is TRBV2; 13 positions agree with TRBD2. This CDR3 has 13 amino acids. V trimming: 11 bases; J trimming: 3 bases; junction bases outside the gene matches: 4. Germline CDR1 is SNHLY and CDR2 is FYNNEI. For the CDR3, the DNA is TGTGCCGGTCGGACTAGCGGGAGCTACGAGCAGTACTTC. It translates to CAGRTSGSYEQYF.

The V gene is TRBV6-1, the J gene TRBJ1-5, with TRBD1 matching 7 bases. There are 15 residues in the CDR3. Germline loops: CDR1 MNHNS, CDR2 SASEGT. The V gene end was trimmed by 7 bases and the J gene end by 0 bases; junction bases not matched to a gene: 6. The CDR3 spells CASTAGGYSNQPQHF. The CDR3 nucleotides are TGTGCCAGCACGGCAGGGGGATATAGCAATCAGCCCCAGCATTTT.

The chain recombines TRBV19 with TRBJ2-7, with TRBD2 matching 9 bases. The CDR3 is made up of 15 amino acids. Trimming cost V 5 bases and J 4 bases; bases outside gene matches: 9. Germline assignment: CDR1 LNHDA and CDR2 SQIVND (reference sequence). The CDR3, as DNA: TGTGCCAGTAGTGAATCTAGGACTAGCGAATACGAGCAGTACTTC. Translation gives CASSESRTSEYEQYF.

The chain is built from TRBV6-5 and TRBJ2-1, with D perhaps matching TRBD2 (6 bases). The CDR3 loop spans 15 amino acids. Germline V CDR1 and CDR2: MNHEY, SVGAGI. Trimming pared 2 bases from V and 3 bases from J, leaving 11 bases between. Here the CDR3 DNA reads TGTGCCAGCAGTTACCGGGACTCTCGCTACAATGAGCAGTTCTTC. Translating it yields CASSYRDSRYNEQFF.

The chain combines TRBV4-3 with TRBJ2-1; D might be TRBD2 (6 bases). Per the germline V gene, CDR1 is LGHNA and CDR2 is YSLEER. This CDR3 comprises 15 residues. Deletions cut 1 base from V and 10 bases from J, with 17 bases between. As DNA, the CDR3 is TGCGCCAGCAGCCAAGCTACATTCAAGGGACTGGAGCAGTTCTTC. Residues: CASSQATFKGLEQFF.

DNA for the CDR3: TGCGCCAGCAGCGGAGTTGATTCGGCGGTTTACAATGAGCAGTTCTTC. Protein product: CASSGVDSAVYNEQFF. V and J are TRBV5-1 and TRBJ2-1, with D unresolved. Germline CDR1 and CDR2: SGHRS and YFSETQ. This CDR3 has 16 amino acids. The germline V and J ends were trimmed by 4 bases and 4 bases, with 18 bases remaining between them.

The V call is TRBV30, the J call TRBJ1-1; D uncertain. This CDR3 spans 11 amino acids. Germline CDR1 is GTSNPN and CDR2 is SVGIG (reference sequence). Trimming removed 5 bases at V and 8 bases at J, with 12 bases between. This chain's CDR3 is CAWGWTEEAFF. DNA of the CDR3: TGTGCCTGGGGCTGGACTGAGGAAGCTTTCTTT.

V and J are TRBV4-1 and TRBJ2-1, with a tentative D call TRBD2 (7 bases). The CDR3 sequence is 15 residues long. Germline CDR1 and CDR2: MGHRA and YSYEKL. V was shortened by 4 bases and J by 5 bases, with 15 bases between the two germline ends. CDR3 bases: TGCGCCAGCAGCCCGATAAGCGGGACAAACAATGAGCAGTTCTTC. Encoded protein: CASSPISGTNNEQFF.

The chain is built from TRBV6-5 and TRBJ1-4; no reliable D call. The ends were cut back, 4 bases at V and 5 bases at J, with 14 bases in the middle. The CDR3 has 15 residues. Germline CDR1 MNHEY, CDR2 SVGAGI. In DNA form, the CDR3 reads TGTGCCAGCAGTTCGGCCGGGGTATCAAATGAAAAACTGTTTTTT. It is translated as CASSSAGVSNEKLFF.

The rearrangement uses TRBV6-5 and TRBJ2-7; possible D gene TRBD2, 7 bases. The CDR3 length is 13 residues. Trimming pared 2 bases from V and 9 bases from J, leaving 14 bases between. Germline assignment: CDR1 MNHEY and CDR2 SVGAGI. The CDR3 loop is CASSYGGATRQYF. The CDR3 DNA reads TGTGCCAGCAGTTACGGGGGGGCCACGAGGCAGTACTTC.

V usage is TRBV2 and J usage is TRBJ2-7, with 8 bases fitting TRBD2. Germline V gene lookup returns CDR1 SNHLY and CDR2 FYNNEI. Unmatched junction bases numbered 10, after V lost 9 bases and J lost 6 bases. This CDR3 has 13 amino acids. Here the CDR3 reads CASFGGSGTEQYF. CDR3 DNA: TGTGCCAGTTTCGGTGGTAGCGGGACCGAGCAGTACTTC.

This chain links TRBV6-5 with TRBJ2-5; 7 bases fit TRBD2. CDR3 size: 13 residues. Trimming at V came to 4 bases and at J to 6 bases, leaving 5 bases not matched to a gene. Germline V gives CDR1 MNHEY, CDR2 SVGAGI. This CDR3 is CASSSPGGQTQYF. CDR3 coding DNA: TGTGCCAGCAGTTCCCCGGGGGGTCAGACCCAGTACTTC.

The genes are TRBV4-3 and TRBJ2-1; 7 nucleotides match TRBD1. The CDR3 extends over 15 amino acids. The V gene's germline CDR1 is LGHNA and CDR2 YSLEER. Losses at the gene ends were 2 bases for V and 8 bases for J; bases not matched to a gene: 9. Here the CDR3 DNA reads TGCGCCAGCAGCCAATCCCCGAGGGGGCTGGATGAGCAGTTCTTC. Protein product: CASSQSPRGLDEQFF.

This clone was seen a single time. The chain carries TRBV11-3 and TRBJ2-2; perhaps TRBD1 as D (6 bases). The CDR3 has 14 amino acids. CDR1 and CDR2 (germline): SGHNT, YENEEA. V shed 6 bases and J shed 2 bases, with 10 bases lying between them. This chain's CDR3 is CASREDSNTGELFF. CDR3 bases: TGTGCCAGCAGGGAGGACAGCAACACCGGGGAGCTGTTTTTT.

This chain joins TRBV19 and TRBJ1-3; D may be TRBD1 (5 bases). The V end was cut by 5 bases, the J end by 0 bases, with 14 bases between. There are 16 residues in the CDR3. Germline V lookup: CDR1 LNHDA, CDR2 SQIVND (reference sequence). CDR3 sequence reads: CASSPYMTDSGNTIYF. The CDR3 nucleotides read TGTGCCAGTAGTCCTTACATGACAGACTCTGGAAACACCATATATTTT. Based on the CDR3 plus reference TRBV19 and TRBJ1-3, the full variable domain is DGGITQSPKYLFRKEGQNVTLSCEQNLNHDAMYWYRQDPGQGLRLIYYSQIVNDFQKGDIAEGYSVSREKKESFPLTVTSAQKNPTAFYLCASSPYMTDSGNTIYFGEGSWLTVV.

The chain employs TRBV9 and TRBJ2-7, with D maybe TRBD1 (6 bases). The V gene's germline CDR1 is SGDLS and CDR2 YYNGEE. The CDR3 consists of 12 residues. V lost 7 bases to trimming and J lost 2 bases, with 10 bases between them. CDR3 amino acids: CASSGTTYEQYF. Written as DNA, the CDR3 is TGTGCCAGCTCAGGGACAACCTACGAGCAGTACTTC.

In this sample, this clone turned up once. The chain recombines TRBV6-5 with TRBJ2-3; no clear D. The CDR3 is 14 residues long. Germline CDR1 is MNHEY and CDR2 is SVGAGI. The V end was cut by 6 bases, the J end by 5 bases, with 15 bases between. CDR3 in amino acids: CASRQRVSLDTQYF. Here the CDR3 DNA reads TGTGCCAGCAGACAACGGGTTAGTTTAGATACGCAGTATTTT.

In nucleotides, the CDR3 is TGTGCCACCCTTACCCAGGGAACTAACAATCAGCCCCAGCATTTT. It is translated as CATLTQGTNNQPQHF. This sequence joins TRBV28 and TRBJ1-5, with D perhaps matching TRBD1 (5 bases). Germline V gives CDR1 MDHEN, CDR2 SYDVKM. This CDR3 contains 15 residues. The germline V and J ends were trimmed by 10 bases and 3 bases, with 19 bases remaining between them.

The rearrangement joins TRBV19 to TRBJ2-7; 11 nucleotides line up with TRBD1. Trimming cost V 7 bases and J 5 bases; bases outside gene matches: 4. The germline V gene has CDR1 LNHDA and CDR2 SQIVND (reference sequence). CDR3 length: 13 residues. The CDR3 spells CASIGQGANEQYF. DNA of the CDR3: TGTGCCAGTATAGGACAGGGGGCAAACGAGCAGTACTTC.

The chain recombines TRBV14 with TRBJ2-5; the D is unclear. The CDR3 is 14 amino acids. V was pared by 1 base and J by 1 base, with 7 bases between. The germline CDR1 and CDR2 sequences are SGHDN and FVKESK. The CDR3 DNA reads TGTGCCAGCAGCCAAGGGCGGATCCAAGAGACCCAGTACTTC. Protein sequence: CASSQGRIQETQYF.

The gene calls are TRBV5-1 and TRBJ2-2; 8 positions agree with TRBD1. V was pared by 1 base and J by 4 bases, with 6 bases of the junction left unmatched. The CDR3 is 16 amino acids. The germline V gene encodes CDR1 SGHRS and CDR2 YFSETQ. Here the CDR3 reads CASSLTPTGVTGELFF. The CDR3 DNA follows: TGCGCCAGCAGCTTGACCCCGACAGGGGTCACCGGGGAGCTGTTTTTT.

This clone has just one count. The V call is TRBV9, the J call TRBJ2-3; 8 bases map to TRBD2. The J segment lost 1 base and the V segment lost 4 bases, leaving 8 bases of the junction unmatched. The CDR3 sequence is 16 residues long. Germline V gene data show CDR1 as SGDLS and CDR2 as YYNGEE. DNA for the CDR3: TGTGCCAGCAGCCCAGAGAGGGGACTAGGCACAGATACGCAGTATTTT. Protein product: CASSPERGLGTDTQYF.

The V and J genes are TRBV9 and TRBJ2-7; TRBD1 matches 8 bases. Germline V lookup: CDR1 SGDLS, CDR2 YYNGEE. The CDR3 loop spans 15 amino acids. Trimming at V came to 3 bases and at J to 3 bases, leaving 8 bases not matched to a gene. The CDR3 DNA is TGTGCCAGCAGCGCCGGACAGGGAGTTTACTACGAGCAGTACTTC. Residues: CASSAGQGVYYEQYF.

The genes are TRBV5-4 and TRBJ2-1; possibly TRBD2 for D (6 bases). The CDR3 runs to 13 residues. V lost 4 bases to trimming and J lost 8 bases, with 13 bases between them. The germline V gene encodes CDR1 SGHNT and CDR2 YYREEE (reference sequence). CDR3 amino acids: CASSPTGLHEQFF. The DNA of the CDR3 is TGTGCCAGCAGCCCAACGGGACTTCATGAGCAGTTCTTC. Based on the CDR3 plus reference TRBV5-4 and TRBJ2-1, the full variable domain is ETGVTQSPTHLIKTRGQQVTLRCSSQSGHNTVSWYQQALGQGPQFIFQYYREEENGRGNFPPRFSGLQFPNYSSELNVNALELDDSALYLCASSPTGLHEQFFGPGTRLTVL.

On this clone itself: Other DNA sequences in this specimen translate into the identical CDR3. The gene calls are TRBV27 and TRBJ2-1, with D unresolved. This CDR3 is 13 amino acids long. V lost 5 bases and J 0 bases, leaving 5 bases between the germline ends. CDR1 is MNHEY, CDR2 SMNVEV, per germline (reference sequence). The CDR3 region is CASSLSSYNEQFF. Here the CDR3 DNA reads TGTGCCAGCAGTCTGAGCTCCTACAATGAGCAGTTCTTC.

The rearrangement joins TRBV6-5 to TRBJ2-7, with D perhaps TRBD1 (5 bases). Germline CDR1 reads MNHEY; CDR2 reads SVGAGI. This CDR3 comprises 16 residues. V was trimmed by 0 bases and J by 0 bases, leaving 12 bases between them. As DNA, the CDR3 is TGTGCCAGCAGTTACTCGAAGCTTAGGGGCTCCTACGAGCAGTACTTC. Amino acid sequence: CASSYSKLRGSYEQYF.

V is TRBV28 and J is TRBJ2-7, with a possible D match to TRBD1 (5 bases). This CDR3 is 14 amino acids long. Trimming shortened V by 3 bases and J by 0 bases, and 9 bases separated the two germline ends. Germline loops: CDR1 MDHEN, CDR2 SYDVKM. CDR3 sequence reads: CASSFPGNSYEQYF. The CDR3 region has the DNA TGTGCCAGCAGTTTTCCAGGGAACTCCTACGAGCAGTACTTC. Variable domain in full (rest from reference TRBV28 and TRBJ2-7): DVKVTQSSRYLVKRTGEKVFLECVQDMDHENMFWYRQDPGLGLRLIYFSYDVKMKEKGDIPEGYSVSREKKERFSLILESASTNQTSMYLCASSFPGNSYEQYFGPGTRLTVT.

The chain recombines TRBV25-1 with TRBJ1-1; no clear D. This CDR3 has 15 amino acids. Trimming removed 8 bases from V and 5 bases from J, with 21 bases in between. CDR1 and CDR2 (germline): MGHDK, SYGVNS. The CDR3 here is CASGLHGFAETEAFF. The CDR3 DNA is TGTGCCAGCGGACTCCATGGCTTCGCGGAAACTGAAGCTTTCTTT. Using reference TRBV25-1 and TRBJ1-1 for the parts outside the CDR3, the full variable domain is EADIYQTPRYLVIGTGKKITLECSQTMGHDKMYWYQQDPGMELHLIHYSYGVNSTEKGDLSSESTVSRIRTEHFPLTLESARPSHTSQYLCASGLHGFAETEAFFGQGTRLTVV.

The chain couples TRBV10-2 to TRBJ2-7; D remains ambiguous. The CDR3 consists of 11 residues. The germline V gene encodes CDR1 WSHSY and CDR2 SAAADI. V was trimmed by 5 bases and J by 3 bases, leaving 5 bases between them. CDR3 residues: CASSTYYEQYF. CDR3 bases: TGCGCCAGCAGTACCTACTACGAGCAGTACTTC.

This chain uses TRBV5-1 with TRBJ2-2; 9 bases agree with TRBD2. The V and J ends lost 0 bases and 6 bases, in that order; junction bases with no gene match: 6. CDR3 length equals 16 residues. Germline CDR1 SGHRS, CDR2 YFSETQ. The CDR3 reads CASSLDSGSPAGELFF. CDR3 coding DNA: TGCGCCAGCAGCTTGGATAGCGGGAGTCCTGCCGGGGAGCTGTTTTTT. Combining the CDR3 with reference TRBV5-1 and TRBJ2-2 gives the whole variable domain KAGVTQTPRYLIKTRGQQVTLSCSPISGHRSVSWYQQTPGQGLQFLFEYFSETQRNKGNFPGRFSGRQFSNSRSEMNVSTLELGDSALYLCASSLDSGSPAGELFFGEGSRLTVL.

This rearrangement joins TRBV10-2 to TRBJ2-7; 8 nucleotides match TRBD1. Germline values: CDR1 WSHSY, CDR2 SAAADI. The V gene end was trimmed by 6 bases and the J gene end by 5 bases; junction bases not matched to a gene: 6. CDR3 length: 13 residues. The CDR3 loop is CASREQTGDEQYF. CDR3 DNA: TGCGCCAGCAGAGAGCAGACAGGGGACGAGCAGTACTTC.